The 32 T cell receptor beta chains below were found in one sample sequenced in a study of blood T cell repertoires in COVID-19. Produced via immunoSEQ multiplex PCR; TCRdb's table is partial and in-frame only. The repertoire includes roughly 160,000 clones, around 88% of them detected once, and less than 20% sits in the top ten. The sample comprised peripheral blood. The receptors originated from a woman between 70 and 85 years old who had recovered from COVID-19.

The table lists this clone with a count of one. The rearrangement joins TRBV3-1 (or the pseudogene TRBV3-2) to TRBJ2-3; D is unresolved. The CDR3 is 16 residues long. The germline V and J ends were trimmed by 0 bases and 0 bases, with 10 bases remaining between them. Per germline, CDR1 LGHDT and CDR2 YNNKEL (reference sequence). The CDR3 nucleotides are TGTGCCAGCAGCCAAGATCCCTACCCTAGCACAGATACGCAGTATTTT. Residues: CASSQDPYPSTDTQYF.

The rearrangement links TRBV28 to TRBJ2-1; 14 nucleotides match TRBD2. CDR1 and CDR2 from the germline V gene are MDHEN and SYDVKM. J gave up 7 bases and V 4 bases, and 9 bases lay outside the gene matches. The CDR3 runs to 17 residues. CDR3 bases: TGTGCCAGCAGTTCCCCCCGACTAGCGGGAGGGGGTAATGAGCAGTTCTTC. Amino acids: CASSSPRLAGGGNEQFF.

This clone appeared a single time. The V and J genes are TRBV2 and TRBJ2-1, with 10 bases fitting TRBD2. V shed 10 bases and J 8 bases; nucleotides not matched to a gene: 11. This CDR3 contains 14 residues. CDR1 and CDR2 (germline): SNHLY, FYNNEI. This chain's CDR3 is CATTLAGVGDEQFF. Here the CDR3 DNA reads TGTGCCACAACCCTAGCGGGGGTAGGCGATGAGCAGTTCTTC.

The chain has TRBV7-8 and TRBJ2-1, with 8 bases fitting TRBD1. The CDR3 spans 15 residues. V trimming: 1 base; J trimming: 4 bases; junction bases outside the gene matches: 3. Germline CDR1 reads SGHVS; CDR2 reads FQNEAQ. In nucleotides, the CDR3 is TGTGCCAGCAGCTTAGGGCGGGACAGGTACAATGAGCAGTTCTTC. This translates into CASSLGRDRYNEQFF.

This chain connects TRBV5-5 to TRBJ1-2, with D unclear. The germline gives CDR1 SGHKS, CDR2 YYEKEE (reference sequence). V lost 4 bases and J 5 bases, leaving 18 bases between the germline ends. The CDR3 totals 15 residues. The CDR3, as DNA: TGTGCCAGCAGCCACCGTTCGGGTAGCCCTTATGGCTACACCTTC. Translated, it gives CASSHRSGSPYGYTF.

This sequence joins TRBV28 and TRBJ1-3; 9 bases align to TRBD1. Trimming took 6 bases from V and 5 from J; bases not matched to a gene: 11. Germline V gene lookup returns CDR1 MDHEN and CDR2 SYDVKM. The CDR3 is 16 amino acids. CDR3 nucleotide sequence: TGTGCCAGCAGCCCACCTTTTGGACAGGGGAGAAACACCATATATTTT. Amino acid sequence: CASSPPFGQGRNTIYF.

This clone was recorded only once. This chain uses TRBV23-1 with TRBJ1-6; 7 nucleotides line up with TRBD1. TRBV23-1 is marked as an open reading frame, function uncertain. Trimming removed 9 bases from V and 5 bases from J; junction bases left unmatched: 4. The CDR3 contains 13 residues. The DNA of the CDR3 is TGCGCCAGGGGACAGTGCGATAATTCACCCCTCCACTTT. This gives the protein CARGQCDNSPLHF.

This chain uses TRBV4-3 with TRBJ2-7, with D possibly matching TRBD2 (6 bases). The CDR3 consists of 14 residues. Looked up from germline, CDR1 is LGHNA and CDR2 is YSLEER. V was shortened by 0 bases and J by 0 bases, with 6 bases between the two germline ends. CDR3 in DNA: TGCGCCAGCAGCCAAGAGGGGGGCTCCTACGAGCAGTACTTC. Protein product: CASSQEGGSYEQYF.

The rearrangement uses TRBV4-2 and TRBJ2-3, with D possibly being TRBD2 (6 bases). The CDR3 is 15 amino acids. The V gene's germline CDR1 is LGHNA and CDR2 YNFKEQ. V was cut by 4 bases and J by 6 bases, with 17 bases left in between. The CDR3 DNA is TGTGCCAGCAGCCCTACTCCCTCTGGGAGGGATACGCAGTATTTT. Protein: CASSPTPSGRDTQYF.

The rearrangement joins TRBV12-3 or TRBV12-4 to TRBJ1-2, with TRBD1 matching over 7 bases. V lost 7 bases to trimming and J lost 4 bases; unmatched junction nucleotides: 6. CDR3 length: 13 residues. The CDR3 here is CASTPSGGYGYTF. Here the CDR3 DNA reads TGTGCCAGCACCCCCTCAGGGGGCTATGGCTACACCTTC.

The V and J genes are TRBV12-3 or TRBV12-4 and TRBJ1-2; TRBD1 aligns across 9 bases. The CDR3 has 12 residues. J lost 9 bases, V lost 5 bases, and 4 bases had no gene match. CDR3 nucleotide sequence: TGTGCCAGCAGTCCGGGACAGGGACGCTACACCTTC. It specifies CASSPGQGRYTF.

This CDR3 is CASSLRGNEQFF. DNA of the CDR3: TGTGCCAGCAGCTTGCGGGGCAATGAGCAGTTCTTC. J is TRBJ2-1 and V is TRBV7-2; perhaps TRBD2 as D (6 bases). There are 12 residues in the CDR3. In germline, CDR1 is SGHTA, CDR2 FQGNSA. V lost 3 bases to trimming and J lost 6 bases, with 6 bases between them.

V usage is TRBV28 and J usage is TRBJ2-2; 8 positions agree with TRBD2. Germline CDR1 reads MDHEN; CDR2 reads SYDVKM. V lost 6 bases to trimming and J lost 4 bases; unmatched junction nucleotides: 10. The length of the CDR3 is 16 residues. CDR3 DNA: TGTGCCAGCAGAAGAGCCGGGACTAGTTCCACCGGGGAGCTGTTTTTT. Residues: CASRRAGTSSTGELFF.

V and J are TRBV19 and TRBJ1-2; D is ambiguous. Germline V CDR1 and CDR2: LNHDA, SQIVND (reference sequence). There are 13 residues in the CDR3. The V and J ends lost 4 bases and 2 bases respectively, with 8 bases between them. The CDR3 DNA reads TGTGCCAGTAGTAGGTCAGGCAACTATGGCTACACCTTC. This codes for CASSRSGNYGYTF. The full variable domain, in which reference TRBV19 and TRBJ1-2 provide the parts outside the CDR3, is DGGITQSPKYLFRKEGQNVTLSCEQNLNHDAMYWYRQDPGQGLRLIYYSQIVNDFQKGDIAEGYSVSREKKESFPLTVTSAQKNPTAFYLCASSRSGNYGYTFGSGTRLTVV.

The chain links TRBV6-1 to TRBJ1-4, with 7 nucleotides matching TRBD1. CDR1 and CDR2 from the germline V gene are MNHNS and SASEGT. The CDR3 spans 16 residues. V dropped 0 bases and J dropped 5; count of bases not matched to a gene: 6. CDR3 loop: CASSEATGARNEKLFF. The CDR3 coding sequence is TGTGCCAGCAGTGAAGCCACAGGGGCGAGGAATGAAAAACTGTTTTTT.

This chain connects TRBV19 to TRBJ2-7; D possibly corresponds to TRBD1 (6 bases). Germline lookup yields CDR1 LNHDA and CDR2 SQIVND (reference sequence). The CDR3 length is 17 residues. With 2 bases removed from V and 3 bases from J, the gap between germline ends came to 20 bases. For the CDR3, the DNA is TGTGCCAGTAGTATATGGGCCGGTGGGCCAGGGGACTACGAGCAGTACTTC. Encoded protein: CASSIWAGGPGDYEQYF.

The chain combines TRBV30 with TRBJ1-1; 9 bases line up with TRBD1. The CDR3 length is 16 residues. Trimming took 5 bases from V and 8 from J; bases not matched to a gene: 18. Germline V gene sequence: CDR1 GTSNPN, CDR2 SVGIG (reference sequence). This chain's CDR3 is CAWEVPGQGRVGEAFF. In DNA, the CDR3 is TGTGCCTGGGAAGTCCCGGGACAGGGCCGGGTGGGCGAAGCTTTCTTT.

The rearrangement links TRBV4-2 to TRBJ2-3, with D possibly being TRBD2 (5 bases). The CDR3 has 15 residues. In germline, CDR1 is LGHNA, CDR2 YNFKEQ. Trimming left V 1 base short and J 2 bases short, with 10 bases between. CDR3: CASSQGWTDTDTQYF. In nucleotides, the CDR3 is TGTGCCAGCAGCCAAGGTTGGACTGACACAGATACGCAGTATTTT.

The V gene is TRBV4-1, the J gene TRBJ2-1; 7 bases are shared with TRBD2. Germline loops: CDR1 MGHRA, CDR2 YSYEKL. The V and J ends lost 0 bases and 4 bases, in that order; junction bases with no gene match: 15. The CDR3 spans 19 residues. The CDR3: CASSQEAHRLAEPYNEQFF. The CDR3 DNA reads TGCGCCAGCAGCCAAGAGGCCCACAGACTAGCCGAGCCGTACAATGAGCAGTTCTTC.

This clone was picked up one time. For the CDR3, the DNA is TGTGCCAGCAGCTTACCGGGTACAGGGACTGAAGCTTTCTTT. This sequence encodes CASSLPGTGTEAFF. V gene TRBV7-3 combines with J gene TRBJ1-1, with D possibly TRBD1 on 6 matching bases. CDR3 length: 14 residues. Germline-derived CDR1 and CDR2 are SGHTA and FQGTGA. Trimming shortened V by 2 bases and J by 5 bases, and 12 bases separated the two germline ends.

This clone was seen a handful of times. The chain couples TRBV3-1 (or the pseudogene TRBV3-2) to TRBJ2-5; possible D gene TRBD1, 5 bases. This CDR3 region has 14 residues. The germline V gene has CDR1 LGHDT and CDR2 YNNKEL (reference sequence). V was clipped by 2 bases and J by 2 bases, with 9 bases between them. For the CDR3, the DNA is TGTGCCAGCAGCCAAAGGGCAGGGCAAGAGACCCAGTACTTC. Its translation is CASSQRAGQETQYF.

The CDR3 DNA follows: TGTGCCAGCAGCTTGCGAGGGAGGCTAGGCACAGATACGCAGTATTTT. It encodes CASSLRGRLGTDTQYF. The chain links TRBV5-6 to TRBJ2-3, with D tentatively TRBD2 (6 bases). V dropped 1 base and J dropped 1 base, with 13 bases sitting between them. Germline CDR1 reads SGHDT; CDR2 reads YYEEEE. CDR3 size: 16 residues.

This clone came up many times. J is TRBJ1-6 and V is TRBV7-9; no definite D call. In germline, CDR1 is SEHNR, CDR2 FQNEAQ (reference sequence). The CDR3 extends over 14 amino acids. V was pared by 5 bases and J by 7 bases, with 12 bases between. CDR3 amino acids: CASSPGGLNSPLHF. In nucleotides, the CDR3 is TGTGCCAGCAGCCCGGGAGGGCTGAATTCACCCCTCCACTTT.

This chain connects TRBV11-2 to TRBJ2-3, with D maybe TRBD2 (7 bases). Germline V CDR1 and CDR2: SGHAT, FQNNGV. Trimming shortened V by 1 base and J by 6 bases, and 20 bases separated the two germline ends. This CDR3 is 17 amino acids long. This CDR3 is CASSLARAGARLDTQYF. In nucleotides, the CDR3 is TGTGCCAGCAGCTTAGCCCGCGCGGGGGCCCGCCTGGATACGCAGTATTTT.

With respect to this clone: Germline is not matched at one junction end, which may reflect a read error. V is TRBV7-7 and J is TRBJ2-1, with D possibly being TRBD1 (5 bases). The CDR3 consists of 13 residues. Germline V CDR1 and CDR2: SSHAT, FNYEAQ (reference sequence). The chain's CDR3 is CASSLQEVNEQFF. The CDR3 DNA is TGTGCTAGCAGCTTACAGGAAGTCAATGAGCAGTTCTTC.

The rearrangement joins TRBV3-1 (or the pseudogene TRBV3-2) to TRBJ1-4; 7 bases agree with TRBD1. J was trimmed by 6 bases and V by 4 bases; bases with no gene match: 2. CDR3 size: 13 residues. The germline gives CDR1 LGHDT, CDR2 YNNKEL (reference sequence). The CDR3, as DNA: TGTGCCAGCAGCCTAGACAGGGATGAAAAACTGTTTTTT. As protein: CASSLDRDEKLFF.

This clone is a singleton in its sample. The chain employs TRBV6-6 and TRBJ2-3; D is uncertain. Germline-derived CDR1 and CDR2 are MNHNY and SVGAGI (reference sequence). Deletions cut 7 bases from V and 4 bases from J, with 12 bases between. CDR3 length: 13 amino acids. The CDR3 coding sequence is TGTGCCAGCACCCCCATTGGCTCAGATACGCAGTATTTT. Protein product: CASTPIGSDTQYF.

The chain has TRBV7-9 and TRBJ1-5; maybe TRBD1 (6 bases). CDR3 size: 15 residues. The germline V and J ends were trimmed by 3 bases and 5 bases, with 14 bases remaining between them. Germline CDR1 reads SEHNR; CDR2 reads FQNEAQ (reference sequence). The CDR3 protein is CASSLGGLGDQPQHF. CDR3 DNA: TGTGCCAGCAGCTTGGGGGGGCTCGGCGATCAGCCCCAGCATTTT.

The V and J genes are TRBV24-1 and TRBJ1-1; 8 nucleotides match TRBD1. V trimming: 4 bases; J trimming: 0 bases; junction bases outside the gene matches: 3. The germline gives CDR1 KGHDR, CDR2 SFDVKD. This CDR3 is 15 amino acids long. The CDR3 loop is CATSDIQGVNTEAFF. The CDR3 bases are TGTGCCACCAGTGACATACAGGGGGTGAACACTGAAGCTTTCTTT.

The V and J genes are TRBV7-8 and TRBJ1-4; no clear D gene. With 3 bases removed from V and 8 bases from J, the gap between germline ends came to 16 bases. CDR1 and CDR2 from the germline V gene are SGHVS and FQNEAQ. The CDR3 totals 15 residues. CDR3 DNA sequence: TGTGCCAGCAGCTTGGACTCCACCCTCGGGGAAAAACTGTTTTTT. Translation: CASSLDSTLGEKLFF.

The rearrangement joins TRBV7-9 to TRBJ2-7; 9 positions agree with TRBD1. Germline-derived CDR1 and CDR2 are SEHNR and FQNEAQ (reference sequence). With V trimmed by 6 bases and J by 4 bases, 10 bases remained unmatched. The CDR3 totals 15 residues. The CDR3: CASSPPGTGYYEQYF. The CDR3 region has the DNA TGTGCCAGCAGTCCGCCCGGGACAGGGTATTACGAGCAGTACTTC. Based on the CDR3 plus reference TRBV7-9 and TRBJ2-7, the full variable domain is DTGVSQNPRHKITKRGQNVTFRCDPISEHNRLYWYRQTLGQGPEFLTYFQNEAQLEKSRLLSDRFSAERPKGSFSTLEIQRTEQGDSAMYLCASSPPGTGYYEQYFGPGTRLTVT.

The chain recombines TRBV3-1 (or the pseudogene TRBV3-2) with TRBJ1-3; tentative D call: TRBD1 (6 bases). CDR1 is LGHDT, CDR2 YNNKEL, per germline (reference sequence). The CDR3 runs to 16 residues. V was shortened by 5 bases and J by 9 bases, with 23 bases between the two germline ends. In nucleotides, the CDR3 is TGTGCCAGCAGCTTCGGACAGACACGTCGAGGGGGCACCATATATTTT. Its translation is CASSFGQTRRGGTIYF.